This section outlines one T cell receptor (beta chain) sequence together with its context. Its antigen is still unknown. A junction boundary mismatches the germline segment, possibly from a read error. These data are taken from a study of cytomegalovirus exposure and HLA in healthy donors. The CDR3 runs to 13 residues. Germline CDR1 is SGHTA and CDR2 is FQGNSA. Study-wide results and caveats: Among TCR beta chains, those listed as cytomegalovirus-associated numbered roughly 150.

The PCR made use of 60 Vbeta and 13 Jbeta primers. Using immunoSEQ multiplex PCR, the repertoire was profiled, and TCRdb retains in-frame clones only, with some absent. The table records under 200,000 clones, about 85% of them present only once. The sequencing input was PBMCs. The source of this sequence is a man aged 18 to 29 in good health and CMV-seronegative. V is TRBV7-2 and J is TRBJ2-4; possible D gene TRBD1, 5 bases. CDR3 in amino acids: CASSLAREKGFDF. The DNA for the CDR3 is TGTGCCAGCAGCTTAGCGCGAGAGAAGGGGTTTGACTTC.